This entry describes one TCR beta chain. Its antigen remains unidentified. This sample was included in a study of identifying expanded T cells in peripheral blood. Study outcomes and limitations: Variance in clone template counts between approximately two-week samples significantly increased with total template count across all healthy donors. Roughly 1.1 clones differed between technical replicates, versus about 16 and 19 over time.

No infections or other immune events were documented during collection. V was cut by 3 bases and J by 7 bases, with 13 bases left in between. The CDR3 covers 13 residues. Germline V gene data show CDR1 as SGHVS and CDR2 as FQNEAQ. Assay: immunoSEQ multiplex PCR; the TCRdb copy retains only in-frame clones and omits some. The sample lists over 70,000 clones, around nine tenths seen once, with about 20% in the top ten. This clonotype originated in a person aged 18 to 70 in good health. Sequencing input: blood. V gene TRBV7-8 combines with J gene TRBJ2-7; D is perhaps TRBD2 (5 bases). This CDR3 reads CASSFQTEGEQYF. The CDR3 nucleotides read TGTGCCAGCAGCTTTCAGACCGAGGGTGAGCAGTACTTC.